The sample holds one count of the clone carrying this TCR beta chain. The data originate from a study of patients and donors after allogeneic stem cell transplantation. Each CDR3 protein is one row after TCRdb ran MiXCR on the RT-PCR reads. This table holds 200,000 to 250,000 distinct CDR3 sequences, 13% to 15% found once. The TCR sequence derives from a human donor who was either an allogeneic HSCT recipient or a stem cell or donor lymphocyte infusion donor (not recorded which). It is not recorded whose cells these are; they may come from a transplant donor. Sequencing was done on a sample of blood, either unsorted or a sorted T cell fraction (not recorded which).

The DNA for the CDR3 is TGTGCCAGCAGCCCAGGTTTTCTAGTTTACGAGCAGTACTTC. Its translation: CASSPGFLVYEQYF. V usage is TRBV7-8 and J usage is TRBJ2-7; D remains ambiguous. Germline lookup yields CDR1 SGHVS and CDR2 FQNEAQ. The V end was cut by 5 bases, the J end by 4 bases, with 15 bases between. This CDR3 is 14 amino acids long.